A selection of T cell receptor beta chains follows, all from one sample in a study of cytomegalovirus exposure and HLA in healthy donors. Only in-frame clones appear in the TCRdb table, and some are missing; sequencing was by immunoSEQ multiplex PCR. The repertoire has about 360,000 clones, about nine tenths of them found once; the top ten carry roughly 0.83%. The sequenced material came from PBMCs. These receptor sequences come from a woman aged 18-29 years in good health and CMV-seronegative. Each CDR3 is given with its conserved first and last residue. The D gene is left open where the match is weak. Part of the rows lack a size; the others show once, few, many or a class for expanded clones.

d_call	clone_size	j_call	v_call	cdr3_nt	cdr3_aa
NA	NA	TRBJ2-6	TRBV9	TGTGCCAGCAGCGTAGACGGCTCTGGGGCCAACGTCCTGACTTTC	CASSVDGSGANVLTF
TRBD1	NA	TRBJ2-7	TRBV6-1	TGTGCCAGCATGCAGGACAGGGGGCGTTACGAGCAGTACTTC	CASMQDRGRYEQYF
NA	NA	TRBJ1-1	TRBV9	TGTGCCAGCAGCGTAGGTTCGGTTGGGAACACTGAAGCTTTCTTT	CASSVGSVGNTEAFF
TRBD1	NA	TRBJ1-5	TRBV7-9	TGTGCCAGCAGCTCAGACAGGGGAAGTTCTCAGCCCCAGCATTTT	CASSSDRGSSQPQHF
TRBD2	once	TRBJ2-3	TRBV9	TGTGCCAGCAGCCCAGGACTAGCGGGGGAAAGGGATACGCAGTATTTT	CASSPGLAGERDTQYF
NA	NA	TRBJ1-1	TRBV27	TGTGCCAGCAGTTTATTAGGGGATATGAACACTGAAGCTTTCTTT	CASSLLGDMNTEAFF
TRBD2	NA	TRBJ2-7	TRBV6-5	TGTGCCAGCAGCAATGAGCGGGAGGCCGTTTACGAGCAGTGCTTC	CASSNEREAVYEQCF
TRBD2	NA	TRBJ2-1	TRBV2	TGTGCCAGCTCCACGAAGCTAGCGGGATTCGGGGAGCAGTTCTTC	CASSTKLAGFGEQFF
TRBD1	NA	TRBJ1-4	TRBV6-5	TGTGCCAGCACCGAGGGGGCGCCTAATGAAAAACTGTTTTTT	CASTEGAPNEKLFF
TRBD1	NA	TRBJ2-7	TRBV7-9	TGTGCCAGCAGCCCGGGACAGCCCTACGAGCAGTACTTC	CASSPGQPYEQYF
NA	NA	TRBJ2-5	TRBV9	TGTGCCAGCAGCGTAAACAGGGAGGGAGAGACCCAGTACTTC	CASSVNREGETQYF
NA	once	TRBJ2-7	TRBV29-1	TGCAGCGTTGAAGACCCCGGGAGCGGAGCTGACTACGAGCAGTACTTC	CSVEDPGSGADYEQYF
TRBD1	NA	TRBJ2-2	TRBV6-1	TGTGCCAGCAGTGAAGGACAGGGCGGCACCGGGGAGCTGTTTTTT	CASSEGQGGTGELFF
NA	NA	TRBJ1-2	TRBV19	TGTGCCAGTAGTATAGGGGCTAGCCTATATGGCTACACCTTC	CASSIGASLYGYTF
TRBD2	once	TRBJ2-1	TRBV6-5	TGTGCCAGCAGTTATAGCGGGCCTACCTACAATGAGCAGTTCTTC	CASSYSGPTYNEQFF
NA	NA	TRBJ2-7	TRBV29-1	TGCAGCGTTCGTTGGGGCGACGGGCAGTACTTC	CSVRWGDGQYF
NA	once	TRBJ1-6	TRBV5-1	TGCGCCAGCAGCATAACAGGATTCTATAATTCACCCCTCCACTTT	CASSITGFYNSPLHF
NA	NA	TRBJ2-5	TRBV7-9	TGTGCCAGCAGGGACAACCGCCAAGAGACCCAGTACTTC	CASRDNRQETQYF
TRBD2	once	TRBJ2-1	TRBV7-9	TGTGCCAGCAGCCCGAGTTGGAGCGGGAGTTCCTACAATGAGCAGTTCTTC	CASSPSWSGSSYNEQFF
TRBD1	NA	TRBJ1-5	TRBV6-5	TGTGCCAGCAGATCGACCGGGACAGGGAATCAGCCCCAGCATTTT	CASRSTGTGNQPQHF
NA	once	TRBJ1-5	TRBV23-1	TGCGCCAGCCGATCCTACAGGGTTGGTACGAGCAGGCAGCCCCAGCATTTT	CASRSYRVGTSRQPQHF
NA	NA	TRBJ1-2	TRBV20-1	TGCAGTGCTGTCGGGAGGGTTGGCTACACCTTC	CSAVGRVGYTF
NA	NA	TRBJ1-2	TRBV30	TGTGCCTGGAGCCCAAGCAGAGGGAAGTATGGCTACACCTTC	CAWSPSRGKYGYTF
TRBD2	NA	TRBJ2-2	TRBV6-9	TGTGCCAGCAGTTCCCTCCGGCTAGCGGGGTTGAACACCGGGGAGCTGTTTTTT	CASSSLRLAGLNTGELFF
TRBD1	NA	TRBJ2-1	TRBV2	TGTGCCAGCAGTGATAGGGGACAGGGGTTCTTC	CASSDRGQGFF
TRBD1	NA	TRBJ2-7	TRBV30	TGTGCCTGCCGGGACAGCCCCTACGAGCAGTACTTC	CACRDSPYEQYF
TRBD1	many	TRBJ1-1	TRBV6-6	TGTGCCAGCAGTTACCGGGACAGGGAAGGGAACACTGAAGCTTTCTTT	CASSYRDREGNTEAFF
NA	NA	TRBJ1-5	TRBV28	TGTGCCAGCAGTTTATTGGGGCAGCCTGAAAATCAGCCCCAGCATTTT	CASSLLGQPENQPQHF
TRBD2	NA	TRBJ2-1	TRBV4-1	TGCGCCAGCAGCGCAAAGGCACTAGCGGCCTACAATGAGCAGTTCTTC	CASSAKALAAYNEQFF
NA	NA	TRBJ2-1	TRBV15	TGTGCCACCAGCAGAGATGGCGGGGATGAGCAGTTCTTC	CATSRDGGDEQFF
TRBD1	NA	TRBJ2-2	TRBV7-3	TGTGCCAGCCGCCCGGGACAGGGGAACCCCGGGGAGCTGTTTTTT	CASRPGQGNPGELFF
TRBD2	NA	TRBJ2-7	TRBV7-2	TGTGCCAGCCGCTCCTCCCTAGCGGGAGGGCCCTACGAGCAGTACTTC	CASRSSLAGGPYEQYF
TRBD1	NA	TRBJ1-1	TRBV4-2	TGTGCCAGCAGCCAAGGGGAGGACAGGGAAGCTTTCTTT	CASSQGEDREAFF
TRBD1	NA	TRBJ1-5	TRBV6-1	TGTGCCAGCAAGGACAGGGAGGGGGCGAAGCCCCAGCATTTT	CASKDREGAKPQHF
NA	once	TRBJ1-5	TRBV30	TGTGCCTGGAGTGTTTGGAGAAATCAGCCCCAGCATTTT	CAWSVWRNQPQHF
NA	NA	TRBJ2-3	TRBV7-6	TGTGCCAGCAGCTTTGGAGGGTCGGTGGGAGACCCGGATACGCAGTATTTT	CASSFGGSVGDPDTQYF
NA	NA	TRBJ1-4	TRBV19	TGTGCCAGTAGTGCGGGAGTCGCTAATGAAAAACTGTTTTTT	CASSAGVANEKLFF
TRBD1	few	TRBJ2-5	TRBV28	TGTGCCAGCACCCTGACAATACAGGGGTGGGAGACCCAGTACTTC	CASTLTIQGWETQYF
TRBD2	once	TRBJ2-6	TRBV18	TGTGCCAGCTCACATGCCCCGGGACTAGCGGTGACTGGGGCCAACGTCCTGACTTTC	CASSHAPGLAVTGANVLTF
TRBD1	NA	TRBJ1-5	TRBV4-1	TGCGCCAGCAGCCCCCGGACAGGGCAGAGCAATCAGCCCCAGCATTTT	CASSPRTGQSNQPQHF
TRBD2	NA	TRBJ2-2	TRBV2	TGTGCCAGCAGTGACGGGGCTAGCGGCACCGGGGAGCTGTTTTTT	CASSDGASGTGELFF
NA	NA	TRBJ1-5	TRBV7-8	TGTGCCAGCAGCTTGGGGACAAGTGTCCCTCCGGCCCAGCATTTT	CASSLGTSVPPAQHF
NA	NA	TRBJ2-7	TRBV10-2	TGCGCCAGCAGTGTCGACAGTAACTACGAGCAGTACTTC	CASSVDSNYEQYF
TRBD2	NA	TRBJ2-7	TRBV28	TGTGCCAGCAGCCGCGGGGGGGCCTCCTACGAGCAGTACTTC	CASSRGGASYEQYF
TRBD2	NA	TRBJ2-1	TRBV4-1	TGCGCCAGCAGCCCACGGGAGGGAGCGGGAGGGCCGGGAAATGAGCAGTTCTTC	CASSPREGAGGPGNEQFF
NA	NA	TRBJ2-5	TRBV7-6	TGTGCCAGCAGCTTAGGGACAGCGCAAGAGACCCAGTACTTC	CASSLGTAQETQYF
NA	NA	TRBJ1-2	TRBV5-4	TGTGCCAGCAGCCCCGACCGGGGGAACTATGGCTACACCTTC	CASSPDRGNYGYTF
NA	NA	TRBJ2-1	TRBV7-9	TGTGCCAGCAGCTCCCTCCCCGGTGAGCAGTTCTTC	CASSSLPGEQFF
TRBD1	once	TRBJ2-7	TRBV6-6	TGTGCCAGCAGTTACCACACCGGGACAGGGACCTACGAGCAGTACTTC	CASSYHTGTGTYEQYF
TRBD1	NA	TRBJ2-4	TRBV14	TGTGCCAGCAGCCAAGCTCGTAGCGGGACAGGGGCTAAAAACATTCAGTACTTC	CASSQARSGTGAKNIQYF
NA	NA	TRBJ2-5	TRBV25-1	TGTGCCAGCAGCCTCAACCGGGGGGCCTACCAAGAGACCCAGTACTTC	CASSLNRGAYQETQYF
NA	once	TRBJ2-5	TRBV7-8	TGTGCCAGCAGCGAACCCGGGACAAGCACGGAGACCCAGTACTTC	CASSEPGTSTETQYF
TRBD2	NA	TRBJ2-1	TRBV9	TGTGCCAGCAGCGCGGGGGGTGGGCCACATGAGCAGTTCTTC	CASSAGGGPHEQFF
TRBD1	NA	TRBJ1-3	TRBV5-6	TGTGCCAGCAGCTGGGGACAGGGGGTGAGAGGAAACACCATATATTTT	CASSWGQGVRGNTIYF